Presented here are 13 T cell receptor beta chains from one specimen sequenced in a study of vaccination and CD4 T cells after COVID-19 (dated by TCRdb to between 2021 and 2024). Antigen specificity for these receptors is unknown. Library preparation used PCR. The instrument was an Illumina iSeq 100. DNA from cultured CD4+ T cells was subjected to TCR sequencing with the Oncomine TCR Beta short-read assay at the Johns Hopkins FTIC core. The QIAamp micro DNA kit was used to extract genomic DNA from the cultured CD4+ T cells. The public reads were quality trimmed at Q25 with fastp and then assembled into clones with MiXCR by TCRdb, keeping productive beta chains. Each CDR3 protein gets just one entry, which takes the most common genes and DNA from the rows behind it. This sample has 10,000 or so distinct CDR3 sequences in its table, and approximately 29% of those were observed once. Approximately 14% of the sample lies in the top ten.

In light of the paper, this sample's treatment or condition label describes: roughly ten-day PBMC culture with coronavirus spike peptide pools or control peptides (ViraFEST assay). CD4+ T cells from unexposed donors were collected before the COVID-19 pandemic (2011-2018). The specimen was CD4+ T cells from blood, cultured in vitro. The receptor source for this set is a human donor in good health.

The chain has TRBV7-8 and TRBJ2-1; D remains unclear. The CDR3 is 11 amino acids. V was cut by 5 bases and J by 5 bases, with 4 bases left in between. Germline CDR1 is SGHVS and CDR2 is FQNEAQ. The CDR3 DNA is TGTGCCAGCAGCGGCCACAATGAGCAGTTCTTC. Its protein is CASSGHNEQFF.

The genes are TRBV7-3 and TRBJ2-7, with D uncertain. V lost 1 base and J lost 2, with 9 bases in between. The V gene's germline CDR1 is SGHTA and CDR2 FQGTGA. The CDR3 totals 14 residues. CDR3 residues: CASSLMLGPYEQYF. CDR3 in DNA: TGTGCCAGCAGCTTAATGCTAGGACCCTACGAGCAGTACTTC.

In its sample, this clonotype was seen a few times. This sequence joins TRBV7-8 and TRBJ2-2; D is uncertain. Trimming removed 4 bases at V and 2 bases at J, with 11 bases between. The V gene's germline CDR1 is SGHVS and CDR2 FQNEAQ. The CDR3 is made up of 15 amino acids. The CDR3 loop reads CASSSSGPNTGELFF. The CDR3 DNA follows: TGTGCCAGCAGCTCGTCTGGGCCAAACACCGGGGAGCTGTTTTTT.

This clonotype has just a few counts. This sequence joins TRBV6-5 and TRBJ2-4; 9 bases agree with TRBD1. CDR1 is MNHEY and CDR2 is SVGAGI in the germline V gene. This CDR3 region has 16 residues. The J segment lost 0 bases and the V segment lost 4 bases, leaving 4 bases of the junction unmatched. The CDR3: CASSSQGAAAKNIQYF. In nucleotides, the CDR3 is TGTGCCAGCAGTTCACAGGGGGCGGCAGCCAAAAACATTCAGTACTTC.

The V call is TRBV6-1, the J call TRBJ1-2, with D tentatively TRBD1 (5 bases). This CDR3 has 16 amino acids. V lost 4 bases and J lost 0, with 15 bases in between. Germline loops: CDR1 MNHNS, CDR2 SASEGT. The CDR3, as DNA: TGTGCCAGCAGTGTCAGGGCTTCAATTTCTAACTATGGCTACACCTTC. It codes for CASSVRASISNYGYTF.

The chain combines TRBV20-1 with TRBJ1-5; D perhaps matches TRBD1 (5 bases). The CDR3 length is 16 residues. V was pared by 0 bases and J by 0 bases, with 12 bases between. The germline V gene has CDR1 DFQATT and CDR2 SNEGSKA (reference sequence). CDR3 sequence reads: CSARDWGGNSNQPQHF. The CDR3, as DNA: TGCAGTGCTAGAGATTGGGGGGGGAATAGCAATCAGCCCCAGCATTTT.

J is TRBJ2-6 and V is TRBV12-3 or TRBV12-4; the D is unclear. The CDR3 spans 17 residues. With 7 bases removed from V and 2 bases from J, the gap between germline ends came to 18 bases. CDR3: CASTFPLGTPGANVLTF. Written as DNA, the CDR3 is TGTGCCAGCACCTTCCCCCTCGGAACCCCTGGGGCCAACGTCCTGACTTTC.

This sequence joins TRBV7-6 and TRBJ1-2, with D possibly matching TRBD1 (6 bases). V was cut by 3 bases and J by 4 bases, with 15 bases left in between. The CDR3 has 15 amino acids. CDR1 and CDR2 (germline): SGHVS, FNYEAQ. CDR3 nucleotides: TGTGCCAGCAGCTTGGGGCAGGGGCTACGCTATGGCTACACCTTC. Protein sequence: CASSLGQGLRYGYTF.

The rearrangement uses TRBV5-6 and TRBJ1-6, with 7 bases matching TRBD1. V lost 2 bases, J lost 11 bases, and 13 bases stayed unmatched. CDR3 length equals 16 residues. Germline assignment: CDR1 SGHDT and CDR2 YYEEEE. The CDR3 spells CASSLPLDRHGTPLHF. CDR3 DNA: TGTGCCAGCAGCTTACCCTTGGACAGGCACGGGACACCCCTCCACTTT. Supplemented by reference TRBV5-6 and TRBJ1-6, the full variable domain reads DAGVTQSPTHLIKTRGQQVTLRCSPKSGHDTVSWYQQALGQGPQFIFQYYEEEERQRGNFPDRFSGHQFPNYSSELNVNALLLGDSALYLCASSLPLDRHGTPLHFGNGTRLTVT.

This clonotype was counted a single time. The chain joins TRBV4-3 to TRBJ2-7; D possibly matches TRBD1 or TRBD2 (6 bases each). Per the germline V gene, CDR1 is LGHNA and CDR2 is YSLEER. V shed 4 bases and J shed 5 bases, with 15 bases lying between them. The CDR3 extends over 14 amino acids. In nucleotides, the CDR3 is TGCGCCAGCAGCCGGAAGAAGGGGGGACACGAGCAGTACTTC. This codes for CASSRKKGGHEQYF.

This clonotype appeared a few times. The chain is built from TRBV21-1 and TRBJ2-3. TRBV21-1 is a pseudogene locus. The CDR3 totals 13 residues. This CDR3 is CASSKEGTDTQYF. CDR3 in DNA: TGTGCCAGCAGCAAAGAAGGGACAGATACGCAGTATTTT.

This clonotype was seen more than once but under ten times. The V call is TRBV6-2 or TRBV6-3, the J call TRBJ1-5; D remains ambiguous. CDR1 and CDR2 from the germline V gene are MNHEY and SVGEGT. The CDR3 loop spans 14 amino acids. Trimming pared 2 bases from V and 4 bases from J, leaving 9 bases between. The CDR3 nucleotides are TGTGCCAGCAGTTACGGGTCGGGGAATCAGCCCCAGCATTTT. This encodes CASSYGSGNQPQHF.

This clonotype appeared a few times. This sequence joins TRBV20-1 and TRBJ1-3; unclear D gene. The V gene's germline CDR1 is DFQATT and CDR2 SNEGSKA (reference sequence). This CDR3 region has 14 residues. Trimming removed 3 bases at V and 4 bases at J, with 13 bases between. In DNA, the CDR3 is TGCAGTGCTAGTTACAACATCGGGGGAAACACCATATATTTT. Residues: CSASYNIGGNTIYF.